What follows is one T cell receptor (beta chain) and its context. The target antigen is unknown. Only in-frame clones appear in the TCRdb table, and some are missing; sequencing was by immunoSEQ multiplex PCR. The sample consists of over 850,000 clones, around 82% of them appearing once. These data belong to a study of shared clonotypes between healthy human individuals. The CDR3 is made up of 14 amino acids. Germline CDR1 is MNHNS and CDR2 is SASEGT. Trimming took 6 bases from V and 5 from J; bases not matched to a gene: 9. Points from the study as a whole: Inspection by rarefaction showed sorted-subset sequencing to be incomplete despite large depth. Relative to their counterparts shared across all four donors, non-shared clonotypes exhibited diminished generation probabilities.

This clonotype originated in a man aged 18 to 35 in good health. Some clones in this sample may be carry-over from other donors' samples. Sample: memory CD4+ T cells from PBMCs. Subset defined: CD45RA-negative fraction. The V gene is TRBV6-1, the J gene TRBJ1-2, with 7 bases lining up with TRBD1. For the CDR3, the DNA is TGTGCCAGCAGGCGTAGTCGACAGGGTTATGGCTACACCTTC. Amino acid sequence: CASRRSRQGYGYTF.